Listed below are T cell receptor beta chains from one sample, sequenced in a study of blood T cell repertoires in COVID-19. The protocol was immunoSEQ multiplex PCR, while the TCRdb copy is restricted to in-frame clones and leaves out a portion. The profile covers over 200,000 clones, with 80% to 85% appearing a single time and 4.5% to 5.5% taken by the ten largest. The sequenced sample consisted of peripheral blood. All receptors come from a human donor in a cohort sampled during active COVID-19. Each CDR3 is given without its conserved first and last residue.

J gene,V gene,CDR3 protein
TRBJ1-1,TRBV28,ASSSNTEAF
TRBJ1-1,TRBV7-7,ASSPSRDTEAF
TRBJ2-7,TRBV6-5,ASSYSVTAAYEQY
TRBJ2-1,TRBV7-3,ASSHSAAPTYNEQF
TRBJ2-4,TRBV6-5,ASQSGSQGRNIQY
TRBJ2-5,TRBV24-1,ATSEAGVVTQY
TRBJ2-7,TRBV18,ASSGALPYEQY
TRBJ1-2,TRBV29-1,SGGQGSGYT
TRBJ2-3,TRBV28,ASSLVGGRTDTQY
TRBJ2-7,TRBV16,ASLEDREGLYEQY
TRBJ2-7,TRBV10-2,ASSERAGGNYEQY
TRBJ1-2,TRBV5-1,ASSPSMSLYGYT
TRBJ2-7,TRBV30,AWRTVPEQY
TRBJ2-7,TRBV9,ASSVDPAGGLEQY
TRBJ2-1,TRBV9,ASSVEGGRPESGNEQF
TRBJ2-7,TRBV11-2,ASSRGTGSSYEQY
TRBJ2-3,TRBV5-4,ASSTGTGGPDTQY
TRBJ2-4,TRBV7-3,ASSPGQRGIQY
TRBJ2-4,TRBV14,ASSLTTGVSKNIQY
TRBJ1-1,TRBV7-2,ASSLEQDTEAF
TRBJ2-5,TRBV9,ASSVTGYQETQY
TRBJ2-7,TRBV11-3,ASSLGVPSGSHEQY